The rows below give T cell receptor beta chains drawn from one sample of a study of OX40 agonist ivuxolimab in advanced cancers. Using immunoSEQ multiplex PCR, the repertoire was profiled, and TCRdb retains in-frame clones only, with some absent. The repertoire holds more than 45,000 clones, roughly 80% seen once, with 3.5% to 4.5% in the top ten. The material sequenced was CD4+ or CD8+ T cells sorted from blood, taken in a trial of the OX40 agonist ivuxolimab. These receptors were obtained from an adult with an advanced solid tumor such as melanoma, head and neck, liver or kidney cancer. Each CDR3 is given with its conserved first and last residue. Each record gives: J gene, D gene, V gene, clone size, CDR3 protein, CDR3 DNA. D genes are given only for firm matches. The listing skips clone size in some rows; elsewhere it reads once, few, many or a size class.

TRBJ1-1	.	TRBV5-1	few	CASSSQGTVNTEAFF	TGCGCCAGCAGCTCCCAAGGGACGGTGAACACTGAAGCTTTCTTT
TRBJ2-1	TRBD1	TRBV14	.	CASSQGRTGLTNEQFF	TGTGCCAGCAGCCAAGGGCGGACAGGGTTGACGAATGAGCAGTTCTTC
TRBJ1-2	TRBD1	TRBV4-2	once	CASSLRTGPYGYTF	TGTGCCAGCAGCTTACGGACAGGGCCATATGGCTACACCTTC
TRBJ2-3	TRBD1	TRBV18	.	CASSPRTGGSTDTQYF	TGTGCCAGCTCACCGAGGACAGGGGGTTCCACAGATACGCAGTATTTT
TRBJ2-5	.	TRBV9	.	CASSVAEETQYF	TGTGCCAGCAGCGTAGCAGAGGAGACCCAGTACTTC
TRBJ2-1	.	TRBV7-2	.	CASSVDLSSYNEQFF	TGTGCCAGCAGCGTGGACCTTAGCTCCTACAATGAGCAGTTCTTC
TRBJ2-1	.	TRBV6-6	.	CASSYRALQSNEQFF	TGTGCCAGCAGTTACCGCGCCTTGCAATCCAATGAGCAGTTCTTC
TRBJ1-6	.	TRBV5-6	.	CASSLDKASPLHF	TGTGCCAGCAGCTTGGACAAGGCTTCACCCCTCCACTTT
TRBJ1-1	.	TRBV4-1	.	CASSQESGGYTEAFF	TGCGCCAGCAGCCAAGAATCTGGGGGCTACACTGAAGCTTTCTTT
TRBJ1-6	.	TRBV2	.	CASRPLSNSPLHF	TGTGCCAGCAGGCCCCTTAGCAATTCACCCCTCCACTTT
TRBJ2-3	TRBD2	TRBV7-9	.	CASSSGTSTFLHTDTQYF	TGTGCCAGCAGTTCCGGGACTAGCACCTTTCTTCACACAGATACGCAGTATTTT
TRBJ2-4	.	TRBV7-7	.	CASSPPGSDIQYF	TGTGCCAGCAGCCCGCCCGGGAGCGACATTCAGTACTTC
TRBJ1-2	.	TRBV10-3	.	CATKAGDDYGYTF	TGTGCCACCAAGGCAGGTGACGACTATGGCTACACCTTC
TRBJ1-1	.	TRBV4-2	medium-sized	CASSHDLNTEAFF	TGTGCCAGCAGCCATGACCTGAACACTGAAGCTTTCTTT
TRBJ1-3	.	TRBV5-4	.	CASSLQSSGNTIYF	TGTGCCAGCAGCTTGCAGTCCTCTGGAAACACCATATATTTT
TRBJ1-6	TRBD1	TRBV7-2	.	CASSFDRGGNSPLHF	TGTGCCAGCAGCTTTGACAGGGGGGGGAATTCACCCCTCCACTTT
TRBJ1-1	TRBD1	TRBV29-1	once	CSVRQGAGNTEAFF	TGCAGCGTTCGACAGGGGGCAGGGAACACTGAAGCTTTCTTT
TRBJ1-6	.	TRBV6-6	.	CASSYGGRNNSPLHF	TGTGCCAGCAGTTACGGGGGGCGAAATAATTCACCCCTCCACTTT
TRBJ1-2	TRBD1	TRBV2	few	CASSLRMTGRMDGYTF	TGTGCCAGCAGTCTCAGGATGACAGGGAGAATGGATGGCTACACCTTC
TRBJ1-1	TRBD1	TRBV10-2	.	CASSIHRGQVNTEAFF	TGCGCCAGCAGCATTCACAGGGGACAGGTGAACACTGAAGCTTTCTTT
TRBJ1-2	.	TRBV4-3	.	CASSQFGTPGSYGYTF	TGCGCCAGCAGCCAATTTGGGACCCCAGGCAGCTATGGCTACACCTTC
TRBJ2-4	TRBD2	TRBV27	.	CASSGTSGRASSWTAKNIQYF	TGTGCCAGCAGTGGGACTAGCGGGAGGGCCTCATCCTGGACGGCCAAAAACATTCAGTACTTC
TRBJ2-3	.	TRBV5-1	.	CASSLGTGYTDTQYF	TGCGCCAGCAGCTTGGGAACCGGTTACACAGATACGCAGTATTTT
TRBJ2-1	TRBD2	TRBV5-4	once	CASSSPGLAVYNEQFF	TGTGCCAGCAGCTCACCCGGACTAGCGGTTTACAATGAGCAGTTCTTC
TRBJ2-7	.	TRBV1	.	CTSSQAAPIYEQYF	TGCACCAGCAGCCAAGCCGCTCCCATCTACGAGCAGTACTTC
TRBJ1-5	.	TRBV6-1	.	CASNGLGRGNQPQHF	TGTGCCAGCAACGGACTAGGGAGAGGCAATCAGCCCCAGCATTTT
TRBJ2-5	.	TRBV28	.	CASSLCRESDQETQYF	TGTGCCAGCAGTTTATGCAGGGAGTCGGACCAAGAGACCCAGTACTTC
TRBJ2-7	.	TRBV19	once	CASSIDRRSGGEQYF	TGTGCCAGTAGTATAGACAGGAGATCTGGTGGCGAGCAGTACTTC
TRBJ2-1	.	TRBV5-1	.	CASRRGTEQFF	TGCGCCAGCAGGAGGGGTACTGAGCAGTTCTTC
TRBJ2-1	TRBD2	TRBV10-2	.	CASRARLAVYNEQFF	TGCGCCAGCAGGGCCCGGCTAGCGGTTTACAATGAGCAGTTCTTC
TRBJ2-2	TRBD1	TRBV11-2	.	CASSWTVGTGSTGELFF	TGTGCCAGCAGCTGGACGGTAGGGACAGGAAGCACCGGGGAGCTGTTTTTT
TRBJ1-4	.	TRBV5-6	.	CASSLYRPDEKLFF	TGTGCCAGCAGCTTGTACAGACCGGATGAAAAACTGTTTTTT
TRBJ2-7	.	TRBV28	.	CASSLFDKASYEQYF	TGTGCCAGCAGTCTGTTTGACAAAGCCTCCTACGAGCAGTACTTC
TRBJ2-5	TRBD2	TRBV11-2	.	CASSLGSGRAGETQYF	TGTGCCAGCAGCTTAGGCAGCGGGAGGGCCGGGGAGACCCAGTACTTC
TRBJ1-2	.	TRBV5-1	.	CASSPGELFYGYTF	TGCGCCAGCAGCCCCGGGGAGCTCTTCTATGGCTACACCTTC
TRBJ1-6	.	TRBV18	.	CASSPAGLDSPLHF	TGTGCCAGCTCACCGGCAGGGCTTGATTCACCCCTCCACTTT
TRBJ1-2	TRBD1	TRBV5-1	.	CASSAGQGPDYTF	TGCGCCAGCAGCGCGGGACAGGGGCCTGACTACACCTTC
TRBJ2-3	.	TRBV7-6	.	CASSLRRATSTDTQYF	TGTGCCAGCAGCCTTAGGAGGGCCACTAGCACAGATACGCAGTATTTT
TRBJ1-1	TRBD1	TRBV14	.	CASSRYRGRGTEAFF	TGTGCCAGCAGCCGCTACAGGGGGCGAGGAACTGAAGCTTTCTTT
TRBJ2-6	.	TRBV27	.	CASSIVDWLQSRANVLTF	TGTGCCAGCAGTATAGTAGACTGGCTACAAAGTCGGGCCAACGTCCTGACTTTC
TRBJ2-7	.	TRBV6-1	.	CASSERGHGTFSSYEQYF	TGTGCCAGCAGTGAACGGGGGCATGGGACATTCAGCTCCTACGAGCAGTACTTC
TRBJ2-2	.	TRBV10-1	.	CASSESLLGTVNTGELFF	TGCGCCAGCAGTGAGTCGCTTCTCGGGACGGTGAACACCGGGGAGCTGTTTTTT
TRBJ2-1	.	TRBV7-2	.	CASSSGTYNEQFF	TGTGCCAGCAGCTCCGGGACTTACAATGAGCAGTTCTTC
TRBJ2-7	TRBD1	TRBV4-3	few	CASSQYDRAYEQYF	TGCGCCAGCAGCCAATACGACAGGGCCTACGAGCAGTACTTC
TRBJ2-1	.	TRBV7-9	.	CASSSRAFRNEQFF	TGTGCCAGCAGCTCAAGGGCCTTCAGGAATGAGCAGTTCTTC
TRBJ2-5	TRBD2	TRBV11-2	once	CASSLGASGRQETQYF	TGTGCCAGCAGCTTAGGGGCTAGCGGGCGTCAAGAGACCCAGTACTTC
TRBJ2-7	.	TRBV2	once	CASTQGGGSYEQYF	TGTGCCAGCACCCAGGGTGGGGGCTCCTACGAGCAGTACTTC
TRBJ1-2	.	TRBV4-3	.	CASSQDQRGRNSYYGYTF	TGCGCCAGCAGCCAAGATCAGCGCGGGCGAAATTCTTACTATGGCTACACCTTC
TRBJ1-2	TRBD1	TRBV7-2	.	CASSQGQGTDGYTF	TGTGCCAGCAGCCAGGGACAGGGAACGGATGGCTACACCTTC
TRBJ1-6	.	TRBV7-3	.	CASSLEGPGNSPLHF	TGTGCCAGCAGCTTAGAGGGGCCGGGAAATTCACCCCTCCACTTT
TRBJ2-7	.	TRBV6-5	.	CASSSPGAPYEQYF	TGTGCCAGCAGTTCCCCAGGGGCCCCCTACGAGCAGTACTTC
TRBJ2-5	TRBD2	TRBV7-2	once	CASSPWLAGDPRETQYF	TGTGCCAGCAGCCCCTGGCTAGCGGGAGACCCCCGGGAGACCCAGTACTTC
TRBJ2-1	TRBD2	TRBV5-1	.	CASSISGGPGYNEQFF	TGCGCCAGCAGCATCAGCGGGGGGCCGGGGTACAATGAGCAGTTCTTC
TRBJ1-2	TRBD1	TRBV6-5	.	CASSPAGTGVHGYTF	TGTGCCAGCAGCCCCGCCGGGACAGGGGTTCATGGCTACACCTTC
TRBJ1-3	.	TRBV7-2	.	CASSLEGEAGNTIYF	TGTGCCAGCAGCTTAGAGGGCGAAGCTGGAAACACCATATATTTT
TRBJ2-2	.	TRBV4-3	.	CASSLDRKQNTGELFF	TGCGCCAGCAGCCTTGATAGGAAGCAGAACACCGGGGAGCTGTTTTTT
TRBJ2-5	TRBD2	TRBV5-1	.	CASSMGLAVETQYF	TGCGCCAGCAGTATGGGACTAGCCGTAGAGACCCAGTACTTC